These 23 T cell receptor beta chains came from one sample sequenced in a study of radiation and T cells in renal cell carcinoma. Time point in this sample: baseline pretreatment blood. Treatment given: 15 Gy SBRT to primary tumor, nephrectomy 4 weeks later. The protocol was immunoSEQ multiplex PCR, while the TCRdb copy is restricted to in-frame clones and leaves out a portion. Of about 160,000 clones in the sample, 88% were seen once. Sequenced here: blood, sampled from a patient whose treatment included radiotherapy and nephrectomy. The receptors derive from a woman aged 65 to 85 with renal cell carcinoma.

The chain couples TRBV19 to TRBJ1-1; no clear D gene. The ends were cut back, 5 bases at V and 4 bases at J, with 14 bases in the middle. The CDR3 sequence is 14 residues long. CDR1 is LNHDA and CDR2 is SQIVND in the germline V gene (reference sequence). This CDR3 is CASSARARGTEAFF. In DNA, the CDR3 is TGTGCCAGTAGTGCCCGCGCACGAGGCACTGAAGCTTTCTTT.

The chain is built from TRBV7-2 and TRBJ2-2, with D uncertain. V was trimmed by 2 bases and J by 14 bases, leaving 12 bases between them. The CDR3 sequence is 12 residues long. In germline, CDR1 is SGHTA, CDR2 FQGNSA. CDR3 nucleotide sequence: TGTGCCAGCAGCTTAAGTGGGCCTGAACTGTTTTTT. Amino acids: CASSLSGPELFF.

Turning to this clone: This same CDR3 is encoded by further DNA sequences in the sample. The CDR3 coding sequence is TGTGCCATCAGTGAGGTGGGGGGTGAAAAACTGTTTTTT. Protein sequence: CAISEVGGEKLFF. J is TRBJ1-4 and V is TRBV10-3, with a weak D call TRBD1 (5 bases). Germline V CDR1 and CDR2: ENHRY, SYGVKD. CDR3 length: 13 residues. Trimming left V 2 bases short and J 7 bases short, with 8 bases between.

The chain has TRBV19 and TRBJ2-1, with 8 bases that match TRBD1. Germline CDR1 reads LNHDA; CDR2 reads SQIVND (reference sequence). Germline trimming cut 2 bases from V and 4 bases from J; bases unmatched to any gene: 1. This CDR3 has 14 residues. The CDR3 sequence is CASSIRDRYNEQFF. The CDR3 DNA is TGTGCCAGTAGTATAAGGGACAGGTACAATGAGCAGTTCTTC.

This rearrangement joins TRBV9 to TRBJ1-6, with D possibly TRBD1 on 5 matching bases. The V gene's germline CDR1 is SGDLS and CDR2 YYNGEE. V gave up 0 bases and J gave up 7 bases, with 14 bases separating them. The CDR3 runs to 16 residues. Here the CDR3 DNA reads TGTGCCAGCAGCGTAGGGACCGGGACTCCGAATTCACCCCTCCACTTT. This encodes CASSVGTGTPNSPLHF. Full variable domain (missing parts from reference TRBV9 and TRBJ1-6): DSGVTQTPKHLITATGQRVTLRCSPRSGDLSVYWYQQSLDQGLQFLIQYYNGEERAKGNILERFSAQQFPDLHSELNLSSLELGDSALYFCASSVGTGTPNSPLHFGNGTRLTVT.

The chain uses TRBV5-6 and TRBJ2-7, with 9 bases matching TRBD1. V lost 1 base and J lost 0; bases outside the gene matches: 5. Germline V gene data show CDR1 as SGHDT and CDR2 as YYEEEE. The CDR3 runs 16 residues. For the CDR3, the DNA is TGTGCCAGCAGCTTGCTCGGACAGGGGAGCTCCTACGAGCAGTACTTC. Its protein is CASSLLGQGSSYEQYF.

The chain has TRBV7-2 and TRBJ1-5; 7 bases agree with TRBD1. Germline lookup yields CDR1 SGHTA and CDR2 FQGNSA. This CDR3 region has 14 residues. Unmatched junction bases numbered 5, after V lost 5 bases and J lost 4 bases. CDR3 coding DNA: TGTGCCAGCAGCCCCTCACAGGGGAATCAGCCCCAGCATTTT. Amino acids: CASSPSQGNQPQHF.

V usage is TRBV7-8 and J usage is TRBJ1-2; perhaps TRBD1 as D (5 bases). Germline V CDR1 and CDR2: SGHVS, FQNEAQ. The CDR3 spans 17 residues. The V end was cut by 1 base, the J end by 2 bases, with 17 bases between. The CDR3 reads CASSLGPGTPRNYGYTF. In DNA, the CDR3 is TGTGCCAGCAGCTTAGGCCCGGGGACCCCTCGAAACTATGGCTACACCTTC.

The chain employs TRBV5-6 and TRBJ2-7, with D perhaps TRBD1 or TRBD2 (5 bases each). The germline V and J ends were trimmed by 4 bases and 2 bases, with 16 bases remaining between them. Germline CDR1 reads SGHDT; CDR2 reads YYEEEE. The CDR3 totals 15 residues. CDR3 DNA sequence: TGTGCCAGCAGCCCTCTGGGGGTCACCACCTACGAGCAGTACTTC. Encoded protein: CASSPLGVTTYEQYF.

V usage is TRBV7-2 and J usage is TRBJ2-3; 11 bases map to TRBD1. J was trimmed by 7 bases and V by 1 base; bases with no gene match: 16. CDR1 is SGHTA and CDR2 is FQGNSA in the germline V gene. The CDR3 consists of 19 residues. The CDR3 nucleotides are TGTGCCAGCAGCTTAGGGTCCTCCTTCGGGACAGGGGGTAGAAATACGCAGTATTTT. It translates to CASSLGSSFGTGGRNTQYF.

The V and J genes are TRBV6-5 and TRBJ2-3; weak D call: TRBD1 (6 bases). Germline-derived CDR1 and CDR2 are MNHEY and SVGAGI. V lost 2 bases and J lost 2, with 8 bases in between. The CDR3 has 14 residues. The CDR3 region is CASSYNRATDTQYF. The CDR3, as DNA: TGTGCCAGCAGTTACAACAGGGCCACAGATACGCAGTATTTT.

The count of this clone is one. The chain uses TRBV5-6 and TRBJ1-1; D gene uncertain. The CDR3 sequence is 14 residues long. Germline CDR1 is SGHDT and CDR2 is YYEEEE. Trimming removed 2 bases from V and 6 bases from J, with 14 bases in between. The CDR3 protein is CASSFDIGWPEAFF. The CDR3 DNA follows: TGTGCCAGCAGCTTTGACATAGGTTGGCCTGAAGCTTTCTTT.

This CDR3 reads CASSQGGGGGATDTQYF. DNA of the CDR3: TGTGCCAGCAGCCAAGGTGGTGGCGGGGGGGCCACAGATACGCAGTATTTT. This sequence joins TRBV4-2 and TRBJ2-3; 9 bases map to TRBD2. The CDR3 runs 17 residues. CDR1 and CDR2 from the germline V gene are LGHNA and YNFKEQ. Unmatched junction bases numbered 7, after V lost 1 base and J lost 2 bases.

The chain joins TRBV27 to TRBJ1-5, with D tentatively TRBD1 (6 bases). CDR1 MNHEY and CDR2 SMNVEV come from the germline V gene (reference sequence). The CDR3 extends over 17 amino acids. Trimming stripped 5 bases from V and 5 bases from J, with 22 bases between. The CDR3 DNA follows: TGTGCCAGCAGTATACGACAGGACCCAAAGACGGATCAGCCCCAGCATTTT. Translation gives CASSIRQDPKTDQPQHF.

This chain's CDR3 is CASSSTPGSYEQYF. CDR3 coding DNA: TGTGCCAGCAGCTCAACCCCAGGATCCTACGAGCAGTACTTC. J is TRBJ2-7 and V is TRBV9; no clear D gene. This CDR3 spans 14 amino acids. The V gene lost 4 bases and the J gene lost 1 base, with 12 bases spanning the gap. Looked up from germline, CDR1 is SGDLS and CDR2 is YYNGEE. The variable domain in full, with the rest retrieved from reference TRBV9 and TRBJ2-7, is DSGVTQTPKHLITATGQRVTLRCSPRSGDLSVYWYQQSLDQGLQFLIQYYNGEERAKGNILERFSAQQFPDLHSELNLSSLELGDSALYFCASSSTPGSYEQYFGPGTRLTVT.

In its sample, this clone was seen once. The chain recombines TRBV7-8 with TRBJ1-5; a possible D gene is TRBD1 (5 bases). Germline CDR1 and CDR2: SGHVS and FQNEAQ. The CDR3 covers 15 residues. The V end was cut by 2 bases, the J end by 4 bases, with 12 bases between. CDR3 sequence (DNA): TGTGCCAGCAGCTTACTGGCGCAGGGTAATCAGCCCCAGCATTTT. Residues: CASSLLAQGNQPQHF.

This chain joins TRBV6-5 and TRBJ1-2; D is undetermined. V gave up 0 bases and J gave up 5 bases, with 16 bases separating them. Looked up from germline, CDR1 is MNHEY and CDR2 is SVGAGI. The CDR3 is 16 residues long. CDR3 residues: CASSYSRAAGFYGYTF. The DNA for the CDR3 is TGTGCCAGCAGTTACTCGAGGGCGGCCGGTTTTTATGGCTACACCTTC.

The chain recombines TRBV6-5 with TRBJ1-3, with no clear D. Per germline, CDR1 MNHEY and CDR2 SVGAGI. The CDR3 is 15 residues long. The V end was cut by 0 bases, the J end by 3 bases, with 9 bases between. The CDR3 reads CASSYSRGNGNTIYF. CDR3 nucleotides: TGTGCCAGCAGTTACTCGAGAGGGAATGGAAACACCATATATTTT.

Only one count was recorded for this clone. The same CDR3 is also encoded by other DNA sequences in this sample. The J gene is TRBJ1-1, the V gene TRBV27, with D possibly being TRBD1 (5 bases). V shed 2 bases and J shed 5 bases, with 9 bases lying between them. The germline gives CDR1 MNHEY, CDR2 SMNVEV (reference sequence). CDR3 size: 13 residues. The CDR3 coding sequence is TGTGCCAGCAGTTTACAGGGACGGACTGAAGCTTTCTTT. Amino acid sequence: CASSLQGRTEAFF.

The chain has TRBV4-3 and TRBJ2-7, with 7 nucleotides matching TRBD2. With V trimmed by 0 bases and J by 3 bases, 5 bases remained unmatched. The CDR3 has 15 amino acids. Germline CDR1 and CDR2: LGHNA and YSLEER. The CDR3 nucleotides are TGCGCCAGCAGCCAAGAAGCCAGGGACTACTACGAGCAGTACTTC. It is translated as CASSQEARDYYEQYF.

A few counts support this clone. V is TRBV5-1 and J is TRBJ1-4; D uncertain. CDR1 is SGHRS and CDR2 is YFSETQ in the germline V gene. Trimming stripped 6 bases from V and 2 bases from J, with 14 bases between. This CDR3 spans 15 amino acids. The CDR3 bases are TGCGCCAGCAAGGATCTCGGACTTACTAATGAAAAACTGTTTTTT. Translated: CASKDLGLTNEKLFF.

The chain links TRBV5-5 to TRBJ1-2; D remains unclear. Germline CDR1 and CDR2: SGHKS and YYEKEE (reference sequence). The V and J ends lost 4 bases and 7 bases respectively, with 20 bases between them. This CDR3 is built from 15 residues. The DNA for the CDR3 is TGTGCCAGCAGCACAATGACAATTCCAAAGGGTGGCTACACCTTC. Translating it yields CASSTMTIPKGGYTF.

This rearrangement joins TRBV7-9 to TRBJ2-3; a weak D match, TRBD1 (6 bases). V lost 5 bases to trimming and J lost 10 bases, with 16 bases between them. Germline V gene lookup returns CDR1 SEHNR and CDR2 FQNEAQ (reference sequence). This CDR3 has 13 residues. The CDR3 spells CASSLIKGESQYF. The CDR3 coding sequence is TGTGCCAGCAGCCTCATAAAGGGGGAGTCGCAGTATTTT.